This T cell receptor beta chain comes out of a study of T-cell memory formation after mild COVID-19. This clonotype was observed a handful of times. TCRdb reprocessed the 5' RACE reads via MiXCR and lists one record per CDR3 protein. The sample has 400,000 or so distinct CDR3 sequences, 21% seen once. This CDR3 region has 14 residues. V gave up 4 bases and J gave up 6 bases; unmatched junction bases: 6. The germline CDR1 and CDR2 sequences are SGHRS and YFSETQ. This clonotype was sampled from an adult woman who had mild COVID-19 (a few samples of this study predate the infection). Cell type and time point are not known. Sequenced material: PBMCs or a T cell subset sorted from them (not recorded which). The chain links TRBV5-1 to TRBJ2-3, with 9 bases that match TRBD2. CDR3 coding DNA: TGCGCCAGCAGCATTAGCGGGAGAAGGGATACGCAGTATTTT. This sequence encodes CASSISGRRDTQYF.